The clone carrying this TCR beta chain was observed a handful of times. Profiling of TCR beta VDJ combinations and CDR3 sequences used genomic DNA as template. A single record per CDR3 protein comes from TCRdb applying MiXCR to the reads. The sample includes about 120,000 distinct CDR3 sequences, under 65% of them seen just once. V was trimmed by 4 bases and J by 1 base, leaving 7 bases between them. This CDR3 contains 14 residues. Germline loops: CDR1 SGHTA, CDR2 FQGTGA. Sequenced patients had shown CD8+CD57+ cell expansion by flow cytometry. These data are taken from a study of CD8+CD57+ T cells in acquired aplastic anemia.

Sample: sorted CD4+, CD8+, or CD8+CD57+ T cells (not recorded which) from PBMCs. J is TRBJ2-2 and V is TRBV7-3, with D unresolved. The source of this sequence is a human donor with aplastic anemia. CDR3 coding DNA: TGTGCCAGCAGCTGGACGGGGAACACCGGGGAGCTGTTTTTT. Residues: CASSWTGNTGELFF.